This TCR beta chain was identified during a study of CD8 T cells in Susac syndrome. cDNA came from about 0.5 to 1 ug RNA primed by random hexamers. A single record per CDR3 protein comes from TCRdb applying MiXCR to the immunoSEQ multiplex PCR reads. Of 130,000 or so distinct CDR3 sequences listed, 75% to 90% are singletons. Remarks on this clonotype: The junction departs from germline at one end; a sequencing error may be responsible.

Sequencing of TCR beta was performed on blood CD8+ T cells and on blood CD4+ T cells. Germline values: CDR1 MDHEN, CDR2 SYDVKM. The CDR3 has 16 amino acids. The rearrangement links TRBV28 to TRBJ2-3, with 13 bases fitting TRBD2. The source is a human donor with multiple sclerosis. The material sequenced was CD8+ T cells from PBMCs. CDR3 in amino acids: CASSTRLAGGTHTQYF. CDR3 nucleotide sequence: TGTGCCAGCAGTACTCGACTAGCGGGAGGCACACATACGCAGTATTTT.